The clone carrying this T cell receptor (beta chain) was seen more than once but under ten times. The antigen remains unidentified. This specimen belongs to a study of identical twins. The study's findings and limits: The conclusions drew on cross-sectional statistical analysis instead of tracking the same donors. Models, which agreed with sharing between unrelated individuals, nonetheless underestimated the out-of-frame TCR alpha sharing seen in monozygotic twins.

Looked up from germline, CDR1 is DFQATT and CDR2 is SNEGSKA (reference sequence). The CDR3 sequence is 15 residues long. The V segment lost 6 bases and the J segment 6 bases; nucleotides outside the gene matches: 10. TCRdb re-called the 5' RACE reads through MiXCR, storing one row per CDR3 protein. The table includes approximately 700,000 distinct CDR3 sequences, 15% to 20% detected once. These data also featured in a second study, about T cells expressing NK-cell markers. This second study notes: Anti-gamma-delta TCR antibody use in several experiments restricted sorting to alpha-beta TCR T cells. Similarly, these clonotypes led the CD3+CD56-NKG2C+ fraction as well in a handful of donors.

The material sequenced was PBMCs. This sequence originates from a woman aged 18-29 years in good health. V is TRBV20-1 and J is TRBJ2-7, with 14 bases lining up with TRBD2. The CDR3 DNA reads TGCAGTGCAAGGGGGACTAGCGGGAGTTCGGGCGAGCAGTACTTC. Protein sequence: CSARGTSGSSGEQYF.